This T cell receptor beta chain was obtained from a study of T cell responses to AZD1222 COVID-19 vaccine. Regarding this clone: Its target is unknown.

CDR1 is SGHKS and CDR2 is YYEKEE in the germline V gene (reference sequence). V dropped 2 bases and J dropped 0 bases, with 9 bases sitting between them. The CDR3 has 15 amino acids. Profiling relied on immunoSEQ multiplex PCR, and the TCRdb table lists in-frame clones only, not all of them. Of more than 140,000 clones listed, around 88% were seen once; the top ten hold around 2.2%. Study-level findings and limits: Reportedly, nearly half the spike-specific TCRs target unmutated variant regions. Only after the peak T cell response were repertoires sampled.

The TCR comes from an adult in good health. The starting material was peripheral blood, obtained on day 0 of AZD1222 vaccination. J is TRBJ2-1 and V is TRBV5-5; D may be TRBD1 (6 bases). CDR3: CASSFQDSSYNEQFF. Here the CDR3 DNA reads TGTGCCAGCAGCTTTCAGGACAGCTCCTACAATGAGCAGTTCTTC.